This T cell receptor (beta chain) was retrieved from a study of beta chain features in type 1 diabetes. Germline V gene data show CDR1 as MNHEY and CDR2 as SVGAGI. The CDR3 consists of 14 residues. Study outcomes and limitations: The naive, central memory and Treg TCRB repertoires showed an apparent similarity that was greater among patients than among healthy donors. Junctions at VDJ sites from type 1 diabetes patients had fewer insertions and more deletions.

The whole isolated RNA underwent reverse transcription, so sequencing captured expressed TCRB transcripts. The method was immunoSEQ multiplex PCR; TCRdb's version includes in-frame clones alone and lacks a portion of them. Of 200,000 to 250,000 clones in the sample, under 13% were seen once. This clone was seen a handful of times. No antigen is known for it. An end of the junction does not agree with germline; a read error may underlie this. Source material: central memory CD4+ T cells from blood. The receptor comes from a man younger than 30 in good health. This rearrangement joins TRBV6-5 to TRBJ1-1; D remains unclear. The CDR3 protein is CASSPLLQNAEAFF. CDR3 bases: TGTGCCAGCAGTCCCCTCCTTCAGAACGCTGAAGCTTTCTTT.